The rows below give T cell receptor beta chains drawn from one sample of a study of T-cell memory formation after mild COVID-19. MiXCR, applied by TCRdb to the 5' RACE reads, yields one record per CDR3 protein. This table holds some 86,000 distinct CDR3 sequences, approximately 25% found once. The sample was PBMCs or a T cell subset sorted from them (not recorded which). These receptors were obtained from a man aged 18 to 29 who had mild COVID-19 (a few samples of this study predate the infection). Cell type and time point are not known. CDR3s include the opening cysteine and the closing phenylalanine or tryptophan. Fields, in order: CDR3 DNA, CDR3 protein, clone size, J gene, V gene, D gene. D genes are given only for firm matches. A clone size is listed for some rows: how often the clone was seen (once, few, many), or a class if it is expanded.

TGTGCCAGCAGTGGGAAGGCGAAGGGGAACTATGGCTACACCTTC | CASSGKAKGNYGYTF | . | TRBJ1-2 | TRBV6-1 | .
TGTGCCAGCAGTCCCCTCAGGGACCCTGTAGCCAAAAACATTCAGTACTTC | CASSPLRDPVAKNIQYF | . | TRBJ2-4 | TRBV27 | .
TGCGCCAGCAGCCGACTAGACGGAGACAATCAGCCCCAGCATTTT | CASSRLDGDNQPQHF | . | TRBJ1-5 | TRBV4-1 | .
TGTGCTAGTGGTCCCGCCGGGTTCAATGAGCAGTTCTTC | CASGPAGFNEQFF | few | TRBJ2-1 | TRBV12-5 | .
TGTGCCAGCAGCTTACGGGTCGGACTAGGAGTAGGAGATACGCAGTATTTT | CASSLRVGLGVGDTQYF | few | TRBJ2-3 | TRBV7-8 | TRBD2
TGTGCCAGCAGCCAGTTAGCGGGGGGTTTAGATACGCAGTATTTT | CASSQLAGGLDTQYF | . | TRBJ2-3 | TRBV3-1 | TRBD2
TGCAGCGTTGCGAAAGGGGTGAACACTGAAGCTTTCTTT | CSVAKGVNTEAFF | few | TRBJ1-1 | TRBV29-1 | .
TGCAGCTCGTTACAGGGATACCAAGAGACCCAGTACTTC | CSSLQGYQETQYF | . | TRBJ2-5 | TRBV29-1 | .
TGCGCCAGCAGCTACAAGGACATGAACACTGAAGCTTTCTTT | CASSYKDMNTEAFF | . | TRBJ1-1 | TRBV5-1 | .
TGCGCCAGCAGCTTGACAGGGACAGGCACCGGGGAGCTGTTTTTT | CASSLTGTGTGELFF | . | TRBJ2-2 | TRBV5-1 | TRBD1
TGTGCCTGGGATGAGGGTCGGACTGAAGCTTTCTTT | CAWDEGRTEAFF | few | TRBJ1-1 | TRBV30 | .
TGCAGCGTTGAGGGACCGGGACAGGGTGAAAATGAGCAGTTCTTC | CSVEGPGQGENEQFF | . | TRBJ2-1 | TRBV29-1 | TRBD1
TGTGCCAGCAGCTCCACTGGCCTAGCGAGCTCCTACGAGCAGTACTTC | CASSSTGLASSYEQYF | . | TRBJ2-7 | TRBV7-9 | .
TGTGCCAGCAGCGACAGGGGGCAAGATACGCAGTATTTT | CASSDRGQDTQYF | . | TRBJ2-3 | TRBV11-1 | TRBD1
TGCGCCAGCAGCTTGGTAACAGGGGGCAATCAGCCCCAGCATTTT | CASSLVTGGNQPQHF | . | TRBJ1-5 | TRBV5-1 | TRBD1
TGTGCCAGCACCCTGTCTCCGGGACTAGCGGGGTTAATCACAGATACGCAGTATTTT | CASTLSPGLAGLITDTQYF | few | TRBJ2-3 | TRBV7-2 | TRBD2
TGTGCCAGCAGCCAGGGGGAACGGCTCTACAATGAGCAGTTCTTC | CASSQGERLYNEQFF | many | TRBJ2-1 | TRBV9 | TRBD1
TGTGCCAGCAGTTCCACCCGGGGTTCACCCCTCCACTTT | CASSSTRGSPLHF | . | TRBJ1-6 | TRBV27 | .
TGTGCCAGCAGTTACTCGGTGACCTACGAGCAGTACTTC | CASSYSVTYEQYF | few | TRBJ2-7 | TRBV6-2/TRBV6-3 | .
TGTGCCAGCAGTTTAGTGGGGGTGTTCTACGAGCAGTACTTC | CASSLVGVFYEQYF | few | TRBJ2-7 | TRBV12-3/TRBV12-4 | .
TGTGCCAGCAGTTTACCCGCTAGCGGGGGGGCGGGCTACCAAGAGACCCAGTACTTC | CASSLPASGGAGYQETQYF | . | TRBJ2-5 | TRBV28 | TRBD2
TGTGCCAGCAGCCAAGAAAGGGGGGGCCTCTACAATGAGCAGTTCTTC | CASSQERGGLYNEQFF | . | TRBJ2-1 | TRBV3-1 | .
TGCGCCAGCAGCCAAGTTCAGGTGGGTAACACTGAAGCTTTCTTT | CASSQVQVGNTEAFF | few | TRBJ1-1 | TRBV4-1 | .
TGTGCCAGCAGCCCCGGACTAGCGGGGGCGCGATCTTTTGAGCAGTTCTTC | CASSPGLAGARSFEQFF | few | TRBJ2-1 | TRBV7-2 | TRBD2
TGCGCCAGCAGCTTTATTGACAGATTGAACACTGAAGCTTTCTTT | CASSFIDRLNTEAFF | . | TRBJ1-1 | TRBV5-1 | .
TGTGCCAGCAGCGTATTGGCGGGGGAGTTCACCGGGGAGCTGTTTTTT | CASSVLAGEFTGELFF | . | TRBJ2-2 | TRBV9 | TRBD2
TGTGCCAGCAGTGACCTCAGACAGATGCAAGAGACCCAGTACTTC | CASSDLRQMQETQYF | many | TRBJ2-5 | TRBV6-2/TRBV6-3 | .
TGTGCCAGCAGCTTAGCCATGTCAGGCGCATTGCATGGCTACACCTTC | CASSLAMSGALHGYTF | few | TRBJ1-2 | TRBV7-9 | .
TGTGCCAGCAGTTCCCCTAGATTCGACGCCTATGAGCAGTTCTTC | CASSSPRFDAYEQFF | . | TRBJ2-1 | TRBV6-2/TRBV6-3 | .
TGTGCCAGCAGTCTTAAATCGTTACTAGCGGGGGGCCCTGGGTCTTACGAGCAGTACTTC | CASSLKSLLAGGPGSYEQYF | few | TRBJ2-7 | TRBV7-8 | TRBD2
TGCAGTGCGAGTGGGACCGGGGAGCTGTTTTTT | CSASGTGELFF | . | TRBJ2-2 | TRBV20-1 | .
TGCAGCACCCAGAGGGCGGGGGGGACCTACAATGAGCAGTTCTTC | CSTQRAGGTYNEQFF | . | TRBJ2-1 | TRBV29-1 | TRBD2